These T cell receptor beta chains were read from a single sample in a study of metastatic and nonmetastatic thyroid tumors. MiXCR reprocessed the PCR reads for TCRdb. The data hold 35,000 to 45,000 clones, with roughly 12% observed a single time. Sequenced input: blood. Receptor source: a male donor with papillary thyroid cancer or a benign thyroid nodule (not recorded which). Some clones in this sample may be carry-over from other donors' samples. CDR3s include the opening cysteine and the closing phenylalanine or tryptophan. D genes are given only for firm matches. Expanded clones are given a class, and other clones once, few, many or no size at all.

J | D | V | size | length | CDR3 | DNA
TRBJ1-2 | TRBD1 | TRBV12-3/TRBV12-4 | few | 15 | CASKTNRGQRNGYTF | TGTGCCAGCAAAACGAACAGGGGACAGCGCAATGGCTACACCTTC
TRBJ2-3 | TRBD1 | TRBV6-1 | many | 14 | CASSEGQGADTQYF | TGTGCCAGCAGTGAAGGACAGGGCGCAGATACGCAGTATTTT
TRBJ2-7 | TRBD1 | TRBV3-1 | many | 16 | CASSQDRGQGTYEQYF | TGTGCCAGCAGCCAAGATCGTGGACAGGGCACCTACGAGCAGTACTTC
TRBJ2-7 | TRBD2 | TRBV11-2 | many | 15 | CASSSWGGWTYEQYF | TGTGCCAGCAGCTCGTGGGGGGGGTGGACCTACGAGCAGTACTTC
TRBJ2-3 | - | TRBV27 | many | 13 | CASSLSSRGAQYF | TGTGCCAGCAGTTTATCCTCGCGGGGTGCGCAGTATTTT
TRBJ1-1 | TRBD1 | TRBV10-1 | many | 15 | CASSEPGQGIGEAFF | TGCGCCAGCAGTGAACCGGGACAGGGTATCGGTGAAGCTTTCTTT
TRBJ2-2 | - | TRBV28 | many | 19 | CASSIGFGVWKANTGELFF | TGTGCCAGCAGCATTGGTTTCGGGGTCTGGAAGGCGAACACCGGGGAGCTGTTTTTT
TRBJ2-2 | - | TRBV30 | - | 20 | CAWSGGCVREVGANTGELFF | TGTGCCTGGAGTGGCGGTTGTGTCAGGGAAGTAGGGGCGAACACCGGGGAGCTGTTTTTT
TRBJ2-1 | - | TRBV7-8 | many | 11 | CASSLVNEQFF | TGTGCCAGCAGTTTAGTAAATGAGCAGTTCTTC
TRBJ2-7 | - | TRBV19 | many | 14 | CASSKEPESYEQYF | TGTGCCAGTAGTAAGGAACCGGAAAGTTACGAGCAGTACTTC
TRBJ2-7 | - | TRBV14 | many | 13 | CASSLYSSYEQYF | TGTGCCAGCAGCTTATACAGTTCCTACGAGCAGTACTTC
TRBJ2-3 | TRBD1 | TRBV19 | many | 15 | CASTPGGEGGDTQYF | TGTGCCAGTACCCCAGGGGGTGAAGGTGGAGATACGCAGTATTTT
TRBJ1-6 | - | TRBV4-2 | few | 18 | CASSQERAESSYNSPLHF | TGTGCCAGCAGCCAAGAGAGGGCAGAGAGCTCCTATAATTCACCCCTCCACTTT
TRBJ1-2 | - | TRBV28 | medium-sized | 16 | CASSLGGQGFSYGYTF | TGTGCCAGCAGTTTAGGGGGCCAGGGGTTTAGCTATGGCTACACCTTC
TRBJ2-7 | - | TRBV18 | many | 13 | CASSADRSYEQYF | TGTGCCAGCTCCGCGGACAGATCCTACGAGCAGTACTTC
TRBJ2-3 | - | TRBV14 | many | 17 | CASSQLLASPSTDTQYF | TGTGCCAGCAGCCAGCTTCTAGCTTCACCTAGCACAGATACGCAGTATTTT
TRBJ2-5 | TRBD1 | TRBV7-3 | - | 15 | CASSLLGTQGETQHF | TGTGCCAGCAGCTTATTAGGCACCCAGGGGGAGACCCAGCACTTC
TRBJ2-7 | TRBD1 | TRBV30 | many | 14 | CAWTTGTGQNEQYF | TGTGCCTGGACAACGGGGACAGGGCAAAACGAGCAGTACTTC
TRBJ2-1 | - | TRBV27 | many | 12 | CASSFGGNEQFF | TGTGCCAGCAGTTTTGGGGGGAATGAGCAGTTCTTC
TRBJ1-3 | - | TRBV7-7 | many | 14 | CASSADNSGNTIYF | TGTGCTAGCAGCGCGGACAACTCTGGAAACACCATATATTTT
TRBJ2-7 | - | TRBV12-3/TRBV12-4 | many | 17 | CASSRWMGVEIPGEQYF | TGTGCCAGCAGTCGTTGGATGGGAGTTGAAATCCCGGGCGAGCAGTACTTC
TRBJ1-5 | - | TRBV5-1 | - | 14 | CASSHGTSNQPQHF | TGCGCCAGCAGCCACGGGACAAGCAATCAGCCCCAGCATTTT
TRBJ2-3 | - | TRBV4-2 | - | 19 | CPSTMEFRAYLLGTDTQYF | TGTCCCAGCACCATGGAGTTTAGGGCTTACTTACTGGGCACAGATACGCAGTATTTT
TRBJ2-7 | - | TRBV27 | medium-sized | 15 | CASSQSSAYSYEQYF | TGTGCCAGCAGTCAATCTAGCGCCTATTCCTACGAGCAGTACTTC
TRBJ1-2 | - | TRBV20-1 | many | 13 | CSASTGFVYGYTF | TGCAGTGCCTCTACAGGGTTTGTCTATGGCTACACCTTC
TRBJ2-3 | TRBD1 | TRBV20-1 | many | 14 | CSVGDRGPRDTQYF | TGCAGTGTGGGGGACAGGGGGCCGAGGGATACGCAGTATTTT
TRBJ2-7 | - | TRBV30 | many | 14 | CAWSVYQTVYEQYF | TGTGCCTGGAGTGTATATCAGACAGTGTACGAGCAGTACTTC
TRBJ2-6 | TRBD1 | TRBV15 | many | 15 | CATSSRGPGANVLTF | TGTGCCACCAGCAGCAGGGGGCCTGGGGCCAACGTCCTGACTTTC
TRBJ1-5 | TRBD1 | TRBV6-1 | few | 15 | CASRHPTGGGQPQHF | TGTGCCAGCAGGCATCCGACAGGGGGTGGTCAGCCCCAGCATTTT
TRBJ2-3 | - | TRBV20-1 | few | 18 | CSANPLERGGGSTDTQYF | TGCAGTGCTAACCCCCTCGAGAGGGGGGGGGGTAGCACAGATACGCAGTATTTT
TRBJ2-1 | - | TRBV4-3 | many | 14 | CASSQDPRGNEQFF | TGCGCCAGCAGCCAAGACCCACGGGGTAATGAGCAGTTCTTC
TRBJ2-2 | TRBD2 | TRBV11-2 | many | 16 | CASSFGSGANTGELFF | TGTGCCAGCAGCTTTGGTAGCGGGGCGAACACCGGGGAGCTGTTTTTT
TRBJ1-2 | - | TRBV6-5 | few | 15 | CASSYGGRVYLRYTF | TGTGCCAGCAGTTATGGAGGCAGGGTCTATCTTCGCTACACCTTC
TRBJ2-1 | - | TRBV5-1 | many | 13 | CASSAGLFNEQFF | TGCGCCAGCAGCGCCGGACTATTCAATGAGCAGTTCTTC
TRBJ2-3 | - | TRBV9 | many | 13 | CASSVSSTDTQYF | TGTGCCAGCAGCGTTTCTAGCACAGATACGCAGTATTTT
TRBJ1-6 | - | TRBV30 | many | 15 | CAWSFSGQPNSPLHF | TGTGCCTGGAGTTTCTCCGGACAGCCTAATTCACCCCTCCACTTT
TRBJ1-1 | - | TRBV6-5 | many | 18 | CASSKGDLRRFTNTEAFF | TGTGCCAGCAGCAAGGGGGATTTGAGGCGCTTTACGAACACTGAAGCTTTCTTT
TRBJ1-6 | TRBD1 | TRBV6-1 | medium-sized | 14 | CASNPGQGNSPLHF | TGTGCCAGCAACCCGGGACAGGGAAATTCACCCCTCCACTTT
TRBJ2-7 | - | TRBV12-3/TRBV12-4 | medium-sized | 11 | CASSFSHEQYF | TGTGCCAGCAGTTTTTCCCACGAGCAGTACTTC
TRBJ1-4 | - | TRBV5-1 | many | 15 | CASSFLAGEFGELFF | TGCGCCAGCAGCTTTCTGGCAGGGGAGTTTGGGGAACTGTTTTTT
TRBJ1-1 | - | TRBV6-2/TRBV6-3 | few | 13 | CASRPSAVTQAFF | TGTGCCAGCAGGCCGTCGGCGGTGACTCAAGCTTTCTTT